The source of this T cell receptor beta chain is a study of cytomegalovirus exposure and HLA in healthy donors (dated by TCRdb to 2016 to 2017). About the full investigation: An earlier analysis of approximately 640 of the donors reported approximately 270 Gb of sequence data and 100 million to 140 million unique TCR beta sequences from 150 million to 200 million T cells. In a later analysis, previously published TCR beta repertoires from 500 to 750 donors were re-analyzed and high-resolution HLA genotyping was added so that TCR occurrence patterns could be studied. Using immunosequencing, the study profiled T cell repertoires from some 670 subjects and related those repertoires to cytomegalovirus serostatus. A later genetic analysis used genome-wide SNP genotypes for 398 of the 666 donors, treating that subset as a discovery cohort. The study aimed to test whether signatures of past pathogen exposure could be identified by cataloging public T cell receptors. Among the roughly 400 genotyped donors, under 90% belonged to the genetic ancestry cluster associated with self-reported Caucasian donors. An early release covering just under 650 HLA-typed donors comprised roughly 300 gigabases of sequencing data and approximately 80 million unique TCR sequences. In the later analysis, no new phenotypic data were used to find candidate immune exposures; instead, reliance was placed on TCR beta sequences and their occurrence across donors. Along with the approximately 700-subject first cohort, a separate validation cohort of over 90 different subjects was used. An earlier analysis of a few hundred of the donors applied high-throughput TCR beta sequencing to assess whether each TCR beta V gene segment acted as functional or pseudogenic. Typing coverage differed by locus: A, B, C, DRB1 and DQB1 were typed in roughly 620-630 donors, DQA1 in about 500, DPA1 in 600 to 610, and DPB1 in approximately 450. Four to six DR-DQ haplotypes were handled as single units for association and clustering, since linkage in the cohort was strong. HLA typing covered class I and class II loci at four-digit resolution. High-throughput TCR immunosequencing, statistical association of individual TCRs with disease status, and machine learning were combined to predict cytomegalovirus infection status. Every discovery cohort repertoire had been produced on one sequencing platform. Donor age, sex, ethnicity and CMV serostatus were collected together with the repertoire data. Among some 400 genotyped donors of the cohort, an average of approximately 240,000 unique TCR beta nucleotide sequences was sequenced per donor, of which approximately 19% were non-productive. The paper as a whole reports these results and caveats: The sequencing pipeline was judged likely to have produced a cluster of highly shared sequence variants as a technical artifact. Because counts were too low, seventeen rarely observed V segments, including chromosome 9 orphons, were left out of the earlier analysis of 500 to 750 of the donors. In a later genetic analysis, fewer N-insertions in productive TCRs were reported among donors in an Asian-associated ancestry cluster than the roughly 710-donor mean. CMV serostatus was the only immune exposure information available for the cohort. The study listed 150 to 200 TCR beta chains as associated with cytomegalovirus. While some public TCRs were present in many individuals, most TCR sequences turned up only very rarely across donors. In vitro tests confirmed that a few of the cytomegalovirus-associated TCR beta chains recognize cytomegalovirus antigens. Because some donors lacked HLA typing at each locus, the association tests relied only on the typed subset. A later analysis reported that several top co-occurrence clusters appeared linked to parvovirus B19, influenza, CMV and Epstein-Barr virus. Presence/absence analyses assumed roughly uniform sequencing depth across donors, an assumption that may not hold. The authors suggested that the approach could potentially be extended to other disease states and immunological phenotypes. Linkage disequilibrium might explain the correlated functional status among segregating V segments, but an unknown experimental factor could not be ruled out. Some IMGT-functional V segments, including TRBV6-2 and TRBV6-3, could not be told apart with the 87-base-pair reads, so those segments were excluded. This cohort had only TCR beta chains sequenced, and the lack of alpha or paired-chain data limited which features could be detected. According to a later analysis, most CMV-associated TCR beta chains appeared to be HLA-restricted, and the HLA associations seemed to be driven largely by CMV exposure. A further reported finding was that TCR beta sequences accurately predicted the HLA-A and HLA-B alleles for most subjects in the first cohort. In a later analysis, HLA-associated TCR beta chains showed more clonal expansion and lower generation probabilities than non-associated chains that were equally common. Assigning TCR associations to individual alleles was difficult when HLA alleles, especially DR and DQ, strongly co-occurred. In both the original and validation cohorts, the classifier was reported to diagnose cytomegalovirus status with high specificity and sensitivity. At a false discovery rate of 0.05, a later analysis linked 15,000 to 20,000 TCR beta sequences to specific HLA alleles. According to a later analysis, TCR association rates differed among HLA loci, with DRB1 alleles showing the most associated TCRs and HLA-C alleles showing the fewest. In a later genetic analysis, a missense DCLRE1C variant was associated with V-gene and J-gene trimming of TCR beta chains, and the association was replicated in an independent cohort. In an earlier analysis of roughly 500 of the donors, most TCR beta V segments appeared in productive rearrangements about 87% or about 30% of the time, broadly matching IMGT annotations.

With respect to this clone: Its antigen is not yet known. No clone much larger than this one lies a single base away; base qualities are absent.

The CDR3 holds 14 amino acids from the cysteine to the phenylalanine. Only CDR3 DNA is held: 42 bases, read in frame from base 1. V and J lose 5 bases and 2 bases, and a span of 13 bases separates them. CDR1 and CDR2, looked up from the germline V gene, are MNHEY and SVGAGI. In total, fewer than 750 healthy bone marrow donors made up the cohort. At the time of sampling, all cohort members were nominally healthy, though unrecorded immune exposures were likely present. The donor was CMV seropositive and belonged to the group of over 250 seropositive cohort members. A peripheral blood sample was collected from each donor, and TCR beta sequencing was performed on peripheral blood mononuclear cells. The Qiagen DNeasy Blood Extraction Kit was used to extract genomic DNA from the blood cell samples. Library generation was performed with the immunoSEQ multiplex PCR assay. A mixture of 60 forward primers for TCR Vbeta segments and 13 reverse primers for TCR Jbeta segments was used in the multiplex PCR. The CDR3 region of rearranged TCR beta genes was amplified from genomic DNA by a multiplex PCR assay. The amplified TCR beta libraries were sequenced on the Illumina HiSeq System as 87-base-pair reads. The original methods were these. Across the roughly 600 repertoires, a later analysis counted roughly 84 million unique TCR beta chains, around 11 million of which were shared by at least two donors. Raw reads were error-corrected and collapsed into unique sequences by a nearest-neighbor algorithm in which closely related sequences were merged to remove PCR and sequencing errors. Alignment of CDR3 sequences to IMGT reference sequences was used to assign V, D and J gene segments. For a sequence to be retained, a match of at least six nucleotides was required to both a V gene segment and a J gene segment. A rearrangement counted as productive if the CDR3 had no stop codons and remained in frame with V and J, and every other rearrangement counted as non-productive. CDR3 was defined by IMGT convention, running from the second conserved V-encoded cysteine to the conserved J-encoded phenylalanine. The earlier analysis of about 530 of the donors excluded any sequence lacking an unambiguous match to a single V gene segment. In an earlier analysis of 587 of the donors, a V segment was called functional when productive rearrangements were above 56.7%, and segregating when the standard deviation between donors exceeded 5%. A statistical classification framework was built for diagnosing cytomegalovirus status from the catalog of TCR beta chain sequences. V and J gene assignment, in a later analysis, came from comparing TCR nucleotide sequences with IMGT/GENE-DB human TR gene sequences. The TCRdist pipeline was used in a later analysis to assign CDR3 sequences and most-parsimonious VDJ recombination scenarios. In a later analysis, each TCR beta chain was defined by its CDR3 amino acid sequence together with its V-gene family, and reads without a unique V-gene family were excluded. To address suspected cross-contamination and a sequencing artifact, a later analysis removed over 500 highly shared, low-generation-probability nucleotide sequences. A later analysis calculated a clonal expansion index for each public chain from normalized within-repertoire ranks of inferred template counts. A later analysis computed generation probabilities with a VDJ recombination model fitted to out-of-frame rearrangements, and checked the results against IGoR. Hypergeometric tests were used in a later analysis to score TCR-TCR, TCR-HLA and TCR-CMV co-occurrence, with a repertoire-size bias correction applied to the TCR pairs. A later analysis estimated false discovery rates by permuting HLA or CMV assignments 20 times. In a later analysis, co-occurring TCRs were grouped with DBSCAN, and TCRdist sequence similarity was added when clustering was performed within HLA-allele-positive subsets. For co-occurrence clustering, repertoires with fewer than 30,000 or more than 120,000 public chains were excluded, along with five repertoires with anomalous nucleotide sharing. TCRdb retrieved this table from immuneACCESS and kept in-frame rearrangements only. Not all clones are present; in checked studies, unresolved V genes account for under half, and no reason is known for the remainder. The V and J calls and clone size come from that table; D and trimming were worked out from the DNA. Counted in this sample were over 120,000 clones; roughly four fifths of them appeared once. Roughly 9.7% of the sample goes to the ten largest clones.

Input material: PBMCs. The source is a woman in her fifties or sixties in good health and CMV-seropositive. The rearrangement joined TRBV6-5 to TRBJ2-7, with TRBD1 perhaps the D gene, on 5 matching bases. The CDR3 region has the sequence CASSTIRGAYEQYF. The bases are TGTGCCAGCAGTACAATTAGGGGTGCCTACGAGCAGTACTTC.